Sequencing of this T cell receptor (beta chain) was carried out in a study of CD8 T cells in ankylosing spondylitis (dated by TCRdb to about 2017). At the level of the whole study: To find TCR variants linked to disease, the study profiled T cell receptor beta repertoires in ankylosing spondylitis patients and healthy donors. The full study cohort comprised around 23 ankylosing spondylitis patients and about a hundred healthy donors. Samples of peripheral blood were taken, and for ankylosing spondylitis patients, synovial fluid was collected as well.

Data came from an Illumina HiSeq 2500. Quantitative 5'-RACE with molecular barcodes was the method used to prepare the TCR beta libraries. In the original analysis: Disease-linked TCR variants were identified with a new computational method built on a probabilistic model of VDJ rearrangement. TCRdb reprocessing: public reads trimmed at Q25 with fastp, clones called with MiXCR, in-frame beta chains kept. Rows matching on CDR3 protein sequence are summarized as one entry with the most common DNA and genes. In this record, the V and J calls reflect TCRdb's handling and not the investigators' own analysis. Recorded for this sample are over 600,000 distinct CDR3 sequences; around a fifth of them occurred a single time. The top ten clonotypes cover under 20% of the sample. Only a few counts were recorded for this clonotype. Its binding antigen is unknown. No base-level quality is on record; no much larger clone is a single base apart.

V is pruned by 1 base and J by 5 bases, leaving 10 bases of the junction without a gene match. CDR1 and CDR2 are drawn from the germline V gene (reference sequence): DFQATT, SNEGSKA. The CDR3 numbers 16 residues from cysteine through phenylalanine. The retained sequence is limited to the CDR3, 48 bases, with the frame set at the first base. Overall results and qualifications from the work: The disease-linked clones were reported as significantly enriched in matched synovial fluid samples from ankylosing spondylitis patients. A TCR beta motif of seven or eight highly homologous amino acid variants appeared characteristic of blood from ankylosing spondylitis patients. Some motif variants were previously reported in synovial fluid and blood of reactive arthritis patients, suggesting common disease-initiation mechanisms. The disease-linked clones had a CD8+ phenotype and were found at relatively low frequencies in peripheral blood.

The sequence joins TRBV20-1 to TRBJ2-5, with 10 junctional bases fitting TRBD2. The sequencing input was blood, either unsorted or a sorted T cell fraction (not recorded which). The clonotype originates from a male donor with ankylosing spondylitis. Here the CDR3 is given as CSARVASGRVSETQYF. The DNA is TGCAGTGCTAGAGTGGCGAGCGGGAGGGTTTCGGAGACCCAGTACTTC.